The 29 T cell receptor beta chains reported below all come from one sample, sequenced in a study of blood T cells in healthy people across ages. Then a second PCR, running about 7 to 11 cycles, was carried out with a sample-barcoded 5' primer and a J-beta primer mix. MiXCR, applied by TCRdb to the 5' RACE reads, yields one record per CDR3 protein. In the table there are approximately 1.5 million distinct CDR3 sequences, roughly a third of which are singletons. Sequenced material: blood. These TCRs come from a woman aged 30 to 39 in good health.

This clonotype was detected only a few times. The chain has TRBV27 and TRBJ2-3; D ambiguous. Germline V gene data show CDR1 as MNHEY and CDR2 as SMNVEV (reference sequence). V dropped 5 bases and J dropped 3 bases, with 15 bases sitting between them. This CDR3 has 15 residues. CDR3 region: CASSAYTERTDTQYF. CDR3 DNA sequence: TGTGCCAGCAGTGCATACACAGAGAGGACAGATACGCAGTATTTT.

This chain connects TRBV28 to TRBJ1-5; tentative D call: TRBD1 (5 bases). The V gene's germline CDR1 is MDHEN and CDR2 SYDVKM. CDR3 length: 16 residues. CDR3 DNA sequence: TGTGCGACCCAATGGGGCGGGAGTGGGAGCAATCAGCCCCAGCATTTT. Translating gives CATQWGGSGSNQPQHF.

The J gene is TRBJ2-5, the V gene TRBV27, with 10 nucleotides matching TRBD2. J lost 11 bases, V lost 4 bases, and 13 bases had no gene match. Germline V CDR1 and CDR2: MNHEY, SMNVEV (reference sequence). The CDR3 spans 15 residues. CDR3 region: CASSYRLAGGNEQYF. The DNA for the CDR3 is TGTGCCAGCAGTTATCGACTAGCGGGTGGCAATGAGCAGTACTTC.

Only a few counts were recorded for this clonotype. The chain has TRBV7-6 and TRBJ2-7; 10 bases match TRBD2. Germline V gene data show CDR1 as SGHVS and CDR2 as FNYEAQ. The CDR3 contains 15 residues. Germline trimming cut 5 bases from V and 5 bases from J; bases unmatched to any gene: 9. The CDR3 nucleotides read TGTGCCAGCAGCCCAAAAGCGGGAGGGCCAAACGAGCAGTACTTC. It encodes CASSPKAGGPNEQYF.

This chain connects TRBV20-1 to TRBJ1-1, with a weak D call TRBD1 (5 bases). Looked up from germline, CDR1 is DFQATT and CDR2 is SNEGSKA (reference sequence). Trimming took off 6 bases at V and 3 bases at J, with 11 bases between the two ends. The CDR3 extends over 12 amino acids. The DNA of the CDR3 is TGCAGTGCCCGGGACGGGGACACTGAAGCTTTCTTT. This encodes CSARDGDTEAFF.

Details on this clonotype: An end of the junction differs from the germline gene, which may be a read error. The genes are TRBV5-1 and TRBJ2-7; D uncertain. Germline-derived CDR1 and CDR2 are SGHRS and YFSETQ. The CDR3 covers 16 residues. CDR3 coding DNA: TGCGCCGGCAGCTCCTCGTTCCATCAGAGCTCCTACGAGCAGTACTTC. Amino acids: CAGSSSFHQSSYEQYF.

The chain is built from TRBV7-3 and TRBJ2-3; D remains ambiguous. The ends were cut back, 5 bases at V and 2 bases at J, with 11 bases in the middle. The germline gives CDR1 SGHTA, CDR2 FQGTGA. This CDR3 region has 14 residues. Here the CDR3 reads CASSPRLDTDTQYF. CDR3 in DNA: TGTGCCAGCAGCCCCCGACTCGACACAGATACGCAGTATTTT.

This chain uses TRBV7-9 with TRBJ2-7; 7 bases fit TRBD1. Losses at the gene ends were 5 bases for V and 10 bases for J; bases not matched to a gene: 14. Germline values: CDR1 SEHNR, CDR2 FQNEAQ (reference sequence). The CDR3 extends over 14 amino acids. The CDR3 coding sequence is TGTGCCAGCAGCCCACCGACAGGGAACAAGGCCCAGTACTTC. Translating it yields CASSPPTGNKAQYF.

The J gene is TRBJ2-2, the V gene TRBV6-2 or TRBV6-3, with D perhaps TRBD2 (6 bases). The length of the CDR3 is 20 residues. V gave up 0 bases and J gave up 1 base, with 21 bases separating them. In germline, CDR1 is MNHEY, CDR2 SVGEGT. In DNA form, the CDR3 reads TGTGCCAGCAGTTACTCTTTTAGGGACTTTGCGGGAAAGAACACCGGGGAGCTGTTTTTT. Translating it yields CASSYSFRDFAGKNTGELFF.

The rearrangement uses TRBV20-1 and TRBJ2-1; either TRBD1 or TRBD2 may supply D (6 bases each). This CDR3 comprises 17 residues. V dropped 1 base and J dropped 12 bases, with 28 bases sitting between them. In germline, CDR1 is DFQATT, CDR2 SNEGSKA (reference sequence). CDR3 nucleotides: TGCAGTGCTAGAGTCCCTGCGGGACAAAGAACCAGAAGTGGGCAGTTCTTC. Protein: CSARVPAGQRTRSGQFF.

CDR3 nucleotides: TGTGCCAGCCCACTGGGATCCTACGAGCAGTACTTC. It translates to CASPLGSYEQYF. The chain links TRBV28 to TRBJ2-7; D remains ambiguous. Deletions cut 8 bases from V and 1 base from J, with 9 bases between. This CDR3 comprises 12 residues. Germline V gene lookup returns CDR1 MDHEN and CDR2 SYDVKM.

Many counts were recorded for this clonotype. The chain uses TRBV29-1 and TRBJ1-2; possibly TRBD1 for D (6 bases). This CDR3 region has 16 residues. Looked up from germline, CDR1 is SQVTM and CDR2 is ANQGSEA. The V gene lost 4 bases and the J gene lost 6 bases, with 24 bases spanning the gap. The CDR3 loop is CSVATVTGGGRDGYTF. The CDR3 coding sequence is TGCAGCGTTGCGACGGTGACCGGAGGGGGTCGTGATGGCTACACCTTC.

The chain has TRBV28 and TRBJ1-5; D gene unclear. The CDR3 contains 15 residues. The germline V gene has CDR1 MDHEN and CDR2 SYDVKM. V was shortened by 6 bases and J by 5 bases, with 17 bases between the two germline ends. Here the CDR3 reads CASSTQHSDHQPQHF. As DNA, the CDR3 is TGTGCCAGCAGCACGCAACACAGTGACCATCAGCCCCAGCATTTT.

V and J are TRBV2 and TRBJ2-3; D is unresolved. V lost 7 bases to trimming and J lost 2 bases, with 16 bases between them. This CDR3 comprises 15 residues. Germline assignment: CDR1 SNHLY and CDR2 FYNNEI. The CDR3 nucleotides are TGTGCCAGCAAAAGTAAGGGTCGGATCACAGATACGCAGTATTTT. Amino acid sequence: CASKSKGRITDTQYF.

This CDR3 is CASSQGQGFPYEQYF. The CDR3 DNA follows: TGTGCCAGCAGCCAGGGACAGGGGTTCCCCTACGAGCAGTACTTC. V and J are TRBV5-5 and TRBJ2-7; 10 bases agree with TRBD1. Germline V CDR1 and CDR2: SGHKS, YYEKEE (reference sequence). With V trimmed by 4 bases and J by 2 bases, 6 bases remained unmatched. The CDR3 has 15 residues.

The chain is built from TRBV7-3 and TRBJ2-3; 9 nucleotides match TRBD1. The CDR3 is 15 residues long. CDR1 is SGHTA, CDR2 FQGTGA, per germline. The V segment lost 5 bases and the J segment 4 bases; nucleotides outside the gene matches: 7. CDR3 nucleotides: TGTGCCAGCAGCCCGACAGGGGGAGTGCCAGATACGCAGTATTTT. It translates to CASSPTGGVPDTQYF.

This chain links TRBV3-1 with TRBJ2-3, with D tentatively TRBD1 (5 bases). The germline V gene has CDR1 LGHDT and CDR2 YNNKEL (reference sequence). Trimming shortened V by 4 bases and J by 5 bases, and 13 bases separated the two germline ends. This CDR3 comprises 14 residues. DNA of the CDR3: TGTGCCAGCAGCCTGTTAGGGGCAGGAGATACGCAGTATTTT. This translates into CASSLLGAGDTQYF.

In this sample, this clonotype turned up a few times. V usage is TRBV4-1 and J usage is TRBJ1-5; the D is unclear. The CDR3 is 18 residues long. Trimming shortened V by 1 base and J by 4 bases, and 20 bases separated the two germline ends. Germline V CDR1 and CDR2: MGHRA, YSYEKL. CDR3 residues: CASSQVSGNNPENQPQHF. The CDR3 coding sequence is TGCGCCAGCAGCCAAGTCTCTGGGAACAACCCCGAGAATCAGCCCCAGCATTTT.

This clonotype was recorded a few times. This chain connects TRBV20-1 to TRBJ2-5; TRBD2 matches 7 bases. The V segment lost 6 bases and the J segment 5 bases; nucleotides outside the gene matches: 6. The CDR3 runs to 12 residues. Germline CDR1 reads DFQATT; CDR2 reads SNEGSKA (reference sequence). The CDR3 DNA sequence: TGCAGTGCGGAGGGGACTACCGAGACCCAGTACTTC. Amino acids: CSAEGTTETQYF.

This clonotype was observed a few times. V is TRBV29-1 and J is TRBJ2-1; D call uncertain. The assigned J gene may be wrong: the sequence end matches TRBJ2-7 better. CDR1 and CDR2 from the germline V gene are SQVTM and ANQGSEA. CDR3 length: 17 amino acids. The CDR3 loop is CSVDDTYRSRSYNEQYF. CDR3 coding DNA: TGCAGCGTTGACGACACATACCGATCCCGCTCCTACAATGAGCAGTACTTC.

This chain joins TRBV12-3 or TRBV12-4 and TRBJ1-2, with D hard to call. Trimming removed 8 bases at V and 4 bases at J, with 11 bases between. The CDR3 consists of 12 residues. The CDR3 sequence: CASGLRSYGYTF. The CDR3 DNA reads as TGTGCCAGCGGATTGAGGAGCTATGGCTACACCTTC.

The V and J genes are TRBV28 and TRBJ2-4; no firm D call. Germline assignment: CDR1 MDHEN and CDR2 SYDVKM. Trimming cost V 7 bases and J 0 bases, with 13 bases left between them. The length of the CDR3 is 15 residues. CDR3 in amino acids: CASKKGRLAKNIQYF. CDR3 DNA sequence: TGTGCCAGCAAAAAGGGAAGGCTAGCCAAAAACATTCAGTACTTC.

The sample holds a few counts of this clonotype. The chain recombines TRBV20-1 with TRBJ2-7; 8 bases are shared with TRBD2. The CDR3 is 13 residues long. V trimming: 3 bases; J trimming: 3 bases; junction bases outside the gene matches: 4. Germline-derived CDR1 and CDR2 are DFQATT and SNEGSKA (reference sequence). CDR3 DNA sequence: TGCAGTGCTAGGGGTAGCGGGGTCTACGAGCAGTACTTC. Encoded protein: CSARGSGVYEQYF.

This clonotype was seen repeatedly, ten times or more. CDR3 residues: CASSLRGGYTDTQYF. Written as DNA, the CDR3 is TGTGCCAGCAGTTTAAGGGGGGGCTACACAGATACGCAGTATTTT. This chain joins TRBV12-3 or TRBV12-4 and TRBJ2-3, with D maybe TRBD2 (7 bases). Trimming left V 2 bases short and J 2 bases short, with 11 bases between. The CDR3 sequence is 15 residues long.

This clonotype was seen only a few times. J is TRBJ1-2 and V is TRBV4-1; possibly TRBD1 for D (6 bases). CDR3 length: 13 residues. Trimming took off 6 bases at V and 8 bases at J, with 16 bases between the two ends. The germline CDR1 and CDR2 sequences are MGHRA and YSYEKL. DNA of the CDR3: TGCGCCAGCAGTCCCCAGGGGTTGTGGGGCTACACCTTC. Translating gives CASSPQGLWGYTF.

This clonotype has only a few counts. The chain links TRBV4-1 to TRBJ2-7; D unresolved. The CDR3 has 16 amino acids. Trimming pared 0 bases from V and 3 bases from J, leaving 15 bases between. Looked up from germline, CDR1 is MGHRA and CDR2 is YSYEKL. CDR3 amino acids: CASSQEVNWLGYEQYF. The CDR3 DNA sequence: TGCGCCAGCAGCCAAGAAGTGAATTGGCTGGGCTACGAGCAGTACTTC.

CDR3 in amino acids: CASSYSVGQGAIWNQPQHF. The CDR3 nucleotides are TGTGCCAGCAGTTACTCGGTAGGTCAGGGGGCGATCTGGAATCAGCCCCAGCATTTT. This chain links TRBV6-2 or TRBV6-3 with TRBJ1-5; 8 nucleotides align to TRBD1. This CDR3 has 19 residues. Germline values: CDR1 MNHEY, CDR2 SVGEGT. Losses at the gene ends were 0 bases for V and 4 bases for J; bases not matched to a gene: 14.

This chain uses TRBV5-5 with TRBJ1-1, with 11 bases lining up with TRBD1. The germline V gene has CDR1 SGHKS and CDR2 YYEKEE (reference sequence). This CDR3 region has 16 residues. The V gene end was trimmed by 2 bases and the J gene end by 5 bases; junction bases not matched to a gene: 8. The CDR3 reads CASSFTLRDRGTEAFF. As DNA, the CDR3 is TGTGCCAGCAGCTTTACCCTACGGGACAGGGGGACTGAAGCTTTCTTT.

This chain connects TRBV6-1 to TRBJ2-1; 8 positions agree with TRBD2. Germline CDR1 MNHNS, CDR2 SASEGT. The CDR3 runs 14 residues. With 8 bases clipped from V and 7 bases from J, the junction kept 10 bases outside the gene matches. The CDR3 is CASEYAGGRNEQFF. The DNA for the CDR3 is TGTGCCAGCGAGTATGCGGGAGGACGTAATGAGCAGTTCTTC.